These 28 T cell receptor beta chains were sequenced from one sample in a study of blood T cell repertoires in COVID-19. TCRdb keeps only in-frame clones here, not all; method: immunoSEQ multiplex PCR. Counted here are hundreds of thousands of clones, around nine tenths occurring once; the ten biggest clones make up approximately 9.4%. The sample taken for sequencing was PBMCs or T cells enriched from blood (not recorded which). These receptors originate from a woman between 35 and 50 years old who had recovered from COVID-19.

The chain joins TRBV28 to TRBJ2-7, with TRBD2 matching 8 bases. The length of the CDR3 is 14 residues. Trimming at V came to 7 bases and at J to 0 bases, leaving 5 bases not matched to a gene. Germline CDR1 MDHEN, CDR2 SYDVKM. Here the CDR3 reads CASIERGSSYEQYF. CDR3 bases: TGTGCCAGCATAGAGCGGGGGAGCTCCTACGAGCAGTACTTC.

The genes are TRBV29-1 and TRBJ2-7; TRBD1 aligns across 11 bases. The CDR3 is made up of 13 amino acids. Germline CDR1 SQVTM, CDR2 ANQGSEA. Trimming at V came to 6 bases and at J to 4 bases, leaving 5 bases not matched to a gene. The CDR3 loop reads CSVRDRGYYEQYF. The CDR3 coding sequence is TGCAGCGTGAGGGACAGGGGGTATTACGAGCAGTACTTC.

In DNA, the CDR3 is TGTGCCAGCAGCTCCTTCACCGGGGAGCTGTTTTTT. Translated, it gives CASSSFTGELFF. The rearrangement links TRBV7-6 to TRBJ2-2; the D is unclear. The V end lost 4 bases, the J end lost 4 bases, and 4 bases lay between the germline ends. This CDR3 comprises 12 residues. The V gene's germline CDR1 is SGHVS and CDR2 FNYEAQ.

The chain couples TRBV3-1 (or the pseudogene TRBV3-2) to TRBJ2-2; the D gene is possibly TRBD2 (6 bases). The CDR3 sequence is 14 residues long. Germline CDR1 LGHDT, CDR2 YNNKEL (reference sequence). V was pared by 1 base and J by 6 bases, with 9 bases between. The CDR3 DNA sequence: TGTGCCAGCAGCCAAGGACTAGAAGCCGGGGAGCTGTTTTTT. It is translated as CASSQGLEAGELFF.

J is TRBJ2-7 and V is TRBV5-8; a weak D match, TRBD1 (6 bases). There are 15 residues in the CDR3. V lost 0 bases, J lost 1 base, and 11 bases lay in between. Germline V CDR1 and CDR2: SGHTS, YDEGEE. This chain's CDR3 is CASSLARGVSYEQYF. Here the CDR3 DNA reads TGTGCCAGCAGCTTGGCCAGGGGAGTTTCCTACGAGCAGTACTTC.

The V call is TRBV7-9, the J call TRBJ1-2; possibly TRBD1 for D (6 bases). CDR1 SEHNR and CDR2 FQNEAQ come from the germline V gene (reference sequence). The CDR3 runs 15 residues. The V gene lost 2 bases and the J gene lost 4 bases, with 14 bases spanning the gap. The CDR3 loop is CASSLLQGLIYGYTF. CDR3 coding DNA: TGTGCCAGCAGCTTACTCCAGGGGTTAATCTATGGCTACACCTTC. The entire variable domain, with the rest obtained from reference TRBV7-9 and TRBJ1-2, is as follows: DTGVSQNPRHKITKRGQNVTFRCDPISEHNRLYWYRQTLGQGPEFLTYFQNEAQLEKSRLLSDRFSAERPKGSFSTLEIQRTEQGDSAMYLCASSLLQGLIYGYTFGSGTRLTVV.

The V and J genes are TRBV18 and TRBJ2-7; 9 bases map to TRBD1. V shed 3 bases and J 6 bases; nucleotides not matched to a gene: 0. Germline values: CDR1 KGHSH, CDR2 LQKENI. There are 12 residues in the CDR3. The CDR3 DNA sequence: TGTGCCAGCTCACCGGGACAGGGCGAGCAGTACTTC. Encoded protein: CASSPGQGEQYF.

The J gene is TRBJ2-3, the V gene TRBV29-1; TRBD1 agrees at 7 bases. V shed 7 bases and J 3 bases; nucleotides not matched to a gene: 7. The CDR3 has 13 residues. Germline V lookup: CDR1 SQVTM, CDR2 ANQGSEA. CDR3 DNA sequence: TGCAGCGCCGCGACAGGGATGACAGATACGCAGTATTTT. It translates to CSAATGMTDTQYF.

The V and J genes are TRBV30 and TRBJ2-3; perhaps TRBD2 as D (6 bases). CDR3 length equals 14 residues. Germline assignment: CDR1 GTSNPN and CDR2 SVGIG (reference sequence). The V gene lost 0 bases and the J gene lost 3 bases, with 10 bases spanning the gap. The CDR3 DNA sequence: TGTGCCTGGAGTGTATCAAGCGGGACAGATACGCAGTATTTT. Residues: CAWSVSSGTDTQYF.

The V gene is TRBV19, the J gene TRBJ1-5; D is perhaps TRBD1 (5 bases). Germline lookup yields CDR1 LNHDA and CDR2 SQIVND (reference sequence). The CDR3 loop spans 15 amino acids. Trimming left V 6 bases short and J 6 bases short, with 18 bases between. The CDR3 spells CASRQERGVGQPQHF. CDR3 bases: TGTGCCAGTAGGCAGGAGCGGGGGGTAGGTCAGCCCCAGCATTTT. The full variable domain, completed using reference TRBV19 and TRBJ1-5, is DGGITQSPKYLFRKEGQNVTLSCEQNLNHDAMYWYRQDPGQGLRLIYYSQIVNDFQKGDIAEGYSVSREKKESFPLTVTSAQKNPTAFYLCASRQERGVGQPQHFGDGTRLSIL.

The count of this clone is one. The chain employs TRBV21-1 and TRBJ2-1; no DNA check was done on the table's D call, TRBD2. TRBV21-1 is described as a pseudogene. CDR3 size: 16 residues. The CDR3 bases are TGTGCCAGCAGCAAGACGGGACGGGGGGGTCACAATGAGCAGTTCTTC. This encodes CASSKTGRGGHNEQFF.

V usage is TRBV15 and J usage is TRBJ2-1, with 7 bases fitting TRBD2. The CDR3 is made up of 15 amino acids. Germline-derived CDR1 and CDR2 are LNHNV and YYDKDF (reference sequence). V lost 4 bases, J lost 5 bases, and 8 bases stayed unmatched. CDR3 coding DNA: TGTGCCACCAGCAAATGGCGGGGGTCTAACAATGAGCAGTTCTTC. This translates into CATSKWRGSNNEQFF.

The V call is TRBV5-1, the J call TRBJ2-7; TRBD2 agrees at 7 bases. Germline-derived CDR1 and CDR2 are SGHRS and YFSETQ. Trimming removed 4 bases from V and 5 bases from J; junction bases left unmatched: 9. The CDR3 spans 14 residues. DNA for the CDR3: TGCGCCAGCAGCCTTTGGGGGAGGGGAGACGAGCAGTACTTC. Residues: CASSLWGRGDEQYF.

The CDR3 region is CASSLEGGAVTEAFF. For the CDR3, the DNA is TGTGCCAGCAGCCTAGAAGGGGGCGCGGTAACTGAAGCTTTCTTT. This sequence joins TRBV3-1 (or the pseudogene TRBV3-2) and TRBJ1-1; 7 bases fit TRBD1. Per the germline V gene, CDR1 is LGHDT and CDR2 is YNNKEL (reference sequence). V lost 4 bases, J lost 5 bases, and 10 bases stayed unmatched. This CDR3 spans 15 amino acids.

The chain uses TRBV18 and TRBJ2-7; D is perhaps TRBD1 (5 bases). This CDR3 is built from 17 residues. CDR1 is KGHSH, CDR2 LQKENI, per germline. Trimming took 3 bases from V and 3 from J, leaving 21 bases between them. The CDR3 here is CASSPVFYLQGYYEQYF. CDR3 DNA sequence: TGTGCCAGCTCACCGGTCTTTTACCTCCAGGGCTACTACGAGCAGTACTTC. Complete variable domain (other parts from reference TRBV18 and TRBJ2-7): NAGVMQNPRHLVRRRGQEARLRCSPMKGHSHVYWYRQLPEEGLKFMVYLQKENIIDESGMPKERFSAEFPKEGPSILRIQQVVRGDSAAYFCASSPVFYLQGYYEQYFGPGTRLTVT.

The chain has TRBV5-4 and TRBJ1-6; 11 positions agree with TRBD1. The CDR3 is made up of 18 amino acids. J lost 1 base, V lost 4 bases, and 7 bases had no gene match. CDR1 and CDR2 from the germline V gene are SGHNT and YYREEE (reference sequence). CDR3 amino acids: CASSMDRGPRSYNSPLHF. CDR3 nucleotide sequence: TGTGCCAGCAGCATGGACAGGGGGCCAAGATCCTATAATTCACCCCTCCACTTT.

In its sample, this clone was seen once. CDR3 loop: CASRWTRAGQFF. Here the CDR3 DNA reads TGTGCCAGCAGGTGGACTCGCGCTGGGCAGTTCTTC. The chain links TRBV6-4 to TRBJ2-1, with D possibly being TRBD2 (5 bases). V dropped 6 bases and J dropped 12 bases, with 15 bases sitting between them. The CDR3 consists of 12 residues. The germline gives CDR1 MRHNA, CDR2 SNTAGT.

The V call is TRBV30, the J call TRBJ2-3; 11 nucleotides agree with TRBD2. The CDR3 spans 15 residues. CDR1 and CDR2 (germline): GTSNPN, SVGIG (reference sequence). The V and J ends lost 4 bases and 2 bases, in that order; junction bases with no gene match: 5. The DNA of the CDR3 is TGTGCCTGGACACCGGGACTAGCGGTCACAGATACGCAGTATTTT. Amino acids: CAWTPGLAVTDTQYF.

V and J are TRBV19 and TRBJ2-1; 12 bases agree with TRBD2. V shed 5 bases, J shed 8 bases, and the junction held 7 bases outside the gene matches. The CDR3 consists of 15 residues. The germline gives CDR1 LNHDA, CDR2 SQIVND (reference sequence). The CDR3 spells CASSQLAGGPDEQFF. CDR3 nucleotides: TGTGCCAGTAGTCAGCTAGCGGGAGGGCCAGATGAGCAGTTCTTC.

V usage is TRBV11-3 and J usage is TRBJ2-3, with D perhaps matching TRBD1 (6 bases). The CDR3 covers 13 residues. Germline V CDR1 and CDR2: SGHNT, YENEEA. Trimming cost V 4 bases and J 11 bases, with 16 bases left between them. CDR3 bases: TGTGCCAGCAGCTCATTACAGGGTGGAAGGCAGTATTTT. Its translation is CASSSLQGGRQYF.

The chain combines TRBV6-2 or TRBV6-3 with TRBJ1-4; D unresolved. Germline CDR1 MNHEY, CDR2 SVGEGT. V gave up 3 bases and J gave up 7 bases, with 9 bases separating them. The CDR3 has 13 amino acids. CDR3 amino acids: CASSYRGSEKLFF. In nucleotides, the CDR3 is TGTGCCAGCAGTTATCGAGGGTCTGAAAAACTGTTTTTT.

The genes are TRBV24-1 and TRBJ2-2; possibly TRBD2 for D (5 bases). The CDR3 runs 15 residues. Germline V gene sequence: CDR1 KGHDR, CDR2 SFDVKD. The V end was cut by 0 bases, the J end by 1 base, with 5 bases between. CDR3 DNA: TGTGCCACCAGTGATTTGCGGGGGAACACCGGGGAGCTGTTTTTT. As protein: CATSDLRGNTGELFF.

This chain uses TRBV4-3 with TRBJ1-6; 9 bases map to TRBD1. The CDR3 is 16 amino acids. J lost 9 bases, V lost 3 bases, and 9 bases had no gene match. Germline V gene data show CDR1 as LGHNA and CDR2 as YSLEER. The DNA of the CDR3 is TGCGCCAGCAGCCAGGTTCCGGGACAGGGTAGTTCACCCCTCCACTTT. Translating gives CASSQVPGQGSSPLHF.

In this sample, this clone turned up a few times. The chain combines TRBV12-5 with TRBJ1-1; D is perhaps TRBD1 (5 bases). The CDR3 is 13 residues long. The V and J ends lost 7 bases and 1 base respectively, with 10 bases between them. In germline, CDR1 is LGHNT, CDR2 FRNRAP. The chain's CDR3 is CASAQDKNTEAFF. The CDR3 nucleotides read TGTGCTAGTGCCCAGGACAAGAACACTGAAGCTTTCTTT.

The V and J genes are TRBV7-8 and TRBJ2-7; D is perhaps TRBD1 (7 bases). Germline CDR1 and CDR2: SGHVS and FQNEAQ. Trimming took off 3 bases at V and 2 bases at J, with 11 bases between the two ends. The CDR3 runs to 14 residues. In nucleotides, the CDR3 is TGTGCCAGCAGCTTTGCGGGACAGACCTACGAGCAGTACTTC. It yields the protein CASSFAGQTYEQYF.

This clone was detected once. The gene calls are TRBV2 and TRBJ2-1; TRBD1 aligns across 9 bases. From germline, CDR1 is SNHLY and CDR2 FYNNEI. The CDR3 has 13 residues. J gave up 7 bases and V 6 bases, and 4 bases lay outside the gene matches. CDR3 bases: TGTGCCAGCAGGGGACAGGGTAGTAATGAGCAGTTCTTC. The encoded protein is CASRGQGSNEQFF.

The chain is built from TRBV6-2 or TRBV6-3 and TRBJ1-1; maybe TRBD1 (5 bases). CDR3 length: 14 residues. Per germline, CDR1 MNHEY and CDR2 SVGEGT. V was clipped by 1 base and J by 1 base, with 7 bases between them. This chain's CDR3 is CASSYLQENTEAFF. The CDR3 nucleotides are TGTGCCAGCAGTTACTTACAGGAGAACACTGAAGCTTTCTTT.

This chain uses TRBV19 with TRBJ2-7, with TRBD2 identical over 8 bases. The CDR3 loop spans 16 amino acids. V trimming: 3 bases; J trimming: 4 bases; junction bases outside the gene matches: 11. The V gene's germline CDR1 is LNHDA and CDR2 SQIVND (reference sequence). The CDR3 region has the DNA TGTGCCAGTAGTATCGGGAGGGTAGCGATGGGATACGAGCAGTACTTC. It is translated as CASSIGRVAMGYEQYF.